One sample yielded the 7 T cell receptor beta chains listed below, sequenced in a study of T cell repertoires in breast cancer. An expanded emulsion RT-PCR with primers for all TCR V genes paired CD8+ T cell chains. Blocking oligonucleotides added to a second nested PCR suppressed unpaired genes. TCRdb reanalysed the emulsion pairing reads using MiXCR and keeps one entry per CDR3 protein. There are about 40,000 distinct CDR3 sequences in the sample; less than 55% occur only once, and around three fifths lies in the top ten. Sequenced material: CD8+ T cells. The receptors were gathered from a pool of human donors with breast cancer or a healthy control (not recorded which).

The chain combines TRBV7-2 with TRBJ2-2; 7 bases are a match to TRBD1. Germline V lookup: CDR1 SGHTA, CDR2 FQGNSA. This CDR3 has 15 residues. The V and J ends lost 6 bases and 3 bases, in that order; junction bases with no gene match: 7. The DNA of the CDR3 is TGTGCCAGCAGTCCGACAGGGCGCGACACCGGGGAGCTGTTTTTT. Encoded protein: CASSPTGRDTGELFF.

CDR3 nucleotides: TGTGCCAGCAGTTACTCGATGATGACCGGGGAGCTGTTTTTT. It codes for CASSYSMMTGELFF. The genes are TRBV6-5 and TRBJ2-2; D not certain. Germline CDR1 MNHEY, CDR2 SVGAGI. V lost 0 bases and J lost 5, with 7 bases in between. The CDR3 has 14 residues.

This clonotype was seen a handful of times. V is TRBV7-9 and J is TRBJ1-6; 8 positions match TRBD1. The CDR3 spans 16 residues. The trim removed 5 bases at V and 8 bases at J, leaving 11 bases unmatched. Germline V CDR1 and CDR2: SEHNR, FQNEAQ (reference sequence). The CDR3 bases are TGTGCCAGCAGCACGCGATCAGGGGGCGGTTATTCACCCCTCCACTTT. Its translation is CASSTRSGGGYSPLHF.

This clonotype was detected many times. The CDR3 region is CSARPTGLDTEAFF. CDR3 nucleotide sequence: TGCAGTGCTAGGCCTACCGGGCTAGACACTGAAGCTTTCTTT. The V call is TRBV20-1, the J call TRBJ1-1; D unresolved. The CDR3 is 14 residues long. Germline CDR1 and CDR2: DFQATT and SNEGSKA (reference sequence). The V end was cut by 3 bases, the J end by 3 bases, with 14 bases between.

Only one count was recorded for this clonotype. The chain is built from TRBV10-2 and TRBJ1-1; D perhaps matches TRBD1 (5 bases). The CDR3 totals 11 residues. V gave up 8 bases and J gave up 5 bases, with 9 bases separating them. From germline, CDR1 is WSHSY and CDR2 SAAADI. The CDR3 DNA reads TGCGCCAGCGTACAGGCAACTGAAGCTTTCTTT. Amino acid sequence: CASVQATEAFF.

The chain has TRBV7-9 and TRBJ2-3; D tentatively reads TRBD1 or TRBD2 (5 bases each). Germline assignment: CDR1 SEHNR and CDR2 FQNEAQ (reference sequence). Between the trimmed V and J ends, which lost 11 bases and 0 bases, there was a span of 18 bases. This CDR3 spans 15 amino acids. CDR3 loop: CAGPPVGVSTDTQYF. CDR3 nucleotides: TGTGCCGGACCGCCTGTGGGGGTTAGCACAGATACGCAGTATTTT.

This clonotype has just a few counts. The chain is built from TRBV20-1 and TRBJ2-5, with D possibly being TRBD2 (6 bases). With 0 bases removed from V and 7 bases from J, the gap between germline ends came to 15 bases. CDR3 length: 14 amino acids. Germline loops: CDR1 DFQATT, CDR2 SNEGSKA (reference sequence). The CDR3 DNA sequence: TGCAGTGCTAGAGATGGGGGGACGACTCGGACCCAGTACTTC. This gives the protein CSARDGGTTRTQYF.